This T cell receptor (beta chain) is drawn from a study of shared clonotypes between healthy human individuals. All donors were healthy HIV-negative adults lacking recent acute infections or vaccinations. This clone came up once. Its antigen is not known. Study-level results: Few donors limited the genetic and exposure-history diversity represented.

Germline V CDR1 and CDR2: SGHNT, YYREEE (reference sequence). This CDR3 region has 14 residues. The V end lost 1 base, the J end lost 0 bases, and 4 bases lay between the germline ends. TCRdb's copy holds only in-frame clones and misses some; the assay was immunoSEQ multiplex PCR. The sample includes some 1 million clones, about 75% of them seen just once. Sequenced material: memory CD4+ T cells sorted from blood. Subset here: CD45RA-negative fraction. This receptor was identified in a man between 18 and 29 years old in good health. This chain connects TRBV5-4 to TRBJ2-2, with D unclear. The CDR3 is CASSLRTNTGELFF. CDR3 coding DNA: TGTGCCAGCAGCTTGAGGACGAACACCGGGGAGCTGTTTTTT.